The rows below give T cell receptor beta chains drawn from one sample of a study of T cell clones after liver transplantation. Repertoires were generated with immunoSEQ multiplex PCR, while TCRdb's copy carries only in-frame clones and drops some. The table includes some 40,000 clones, around 84% detected once. Source: CD4+ T cells from blood, taken 24 months after liver transplant. These receptor sequences come from a human patient who received a liver transplant. These T cells may partly come from the graft donor. Each CDR3 is given with its conserved first and last residue. A D gene is named only where the DNA matches it firmly. Size values are once, few and many counts, or a class for expanded clones, and some rows have none.

v_gene	abundance	j_gene	d_gene	CDR3aa	CDR3nt
TRBV5-1	-	TRBJ2-2	-	CASSLKGSETGELFF	TGCGCCAGCAGCTTGAAGGGGTCCGAAACCGGGGAGCTGTTTTTT
TRBV19	-	TRBJ1-3	-	CASSNGEGNTIYF	TGTGCCAGTAGTAACGGGGAAGGAAACACCATATATTTT
TRBV7-2	few	TRBJ2-3	TRBD2	CASSSGLAAARDTQYF	TGTGCCAGCAGCTCCGGACTAGCGGCTGCACGGGATACGCAGTATTTT
TRBV14	-	TRBJ1-2	TRBD1	CASSRGTGGFYGYTF	TGTGCCAGCAGCCGTGGGACAGGGGGGTTCTATGGCTACACCTTC
TRBV5-1	-	TRBJ1-5	TRBD1	CASSKDRGDQPQHF	TGCGCCAGCAGCAAGGACAGGGGAGATCAGCCCCAGCATTTT
TRBV9	-	TRBJ2-7	TRBD1	CASSGGTGPYEQYF	TGTGCCAGCAGCGGGGGGACAGGGCCCTACGAGCAGTACTTC
TRBV5-8	-	TRBJ2-1	-	CASSLVRNNHNEQFF	TGTGCCAGCAGCTTGGTTCGAAACAATCACAATGAGCAGTTCTTC
TRBV5-1	-	TRBJ1-1	-	CASSLRSETKGTEAFF	TGCGCCAGCAGCTTAAGGTCCGAGACGAAGGGCACTGAAGCTTTCTTT
TRBV30	-	TRBJ1-1	-	CAWSGQNTEAFF	TGTGCCTGGAGTGGACAAAACACTGAAGCTTTCTTT
TRBV5-4	-	TRBJ1-2	-	CASSLSGYGYTF	TGTGCCAGCAGCTTGTCAGGATATGGCTACACCTTC
TRBV5-1	once	TRBJ2-3	TRBD2	CASRGLAGADTQYF	TGCGCCAGCAGGGGACTAGCGGGGGCAGATACGCAGTATTTT
TRBV19	-	TRBJ1-2	-	CASSTGTEVNYGYTF	TGTGCCAGTAGTACCGGGACGGAGGTTAACTATGGCTACACCTTC
TRBV9	-	TRBJ2-1	TRBD2	CASSAQRDPYYNEQFF	TGTGCCAGCAGCGCGCAGCGGGACCCCTACTACAATGAGCAGTTCTTC
TRBV7-2	-	TRBJ1-2	-	CASSVVQVGLSYTF	TGTGCCAGCAGCGTAGTACAGGTGGGGCTCAGCTACACCTTC
TRBV7-8	-	TRBJ2-7	-	CASSQARGYEQYF	TGTGCCAGCAGCCAGGCTAGGGGCTACGAGCAGTACTTC
TRBV27	-	TRBJ1-6	-	CASSSERGNSPLHF	TGTGCCAGCAGTTCAGAAAGGGGTAATTCACCCCTCCACTTT